These T cell receptor beta chains were read from a single sample in a study of CD8+CD57+ T cells in acquired aplastic anemia. TCRdb recomputed calls from the reads with MiXCR, one row per CDR3 protein. The top ten hold 2.5% to 4% of the sample, which has about 150,000 distinct CDR3 sequences, about 45% seen once. Input material: sorted CD4+, CD8+, or CD8+CD57+ T cells (not recorded which) from PBMCs. These receptors were collected from a human donor with aplastic anemia. Both conserved end residues are part of each CDR3. The D gene is left open where the match is weak. Clone size is not always given. Where it is, it says once, few, many or a class for expanded clones.

V gene,J gene,clone size,D gene,CDR3 DNA,CDR3 protein
TRBV6-1,TRBJ1-6,NA,TRBD1,TGTGCCAGCAGCGCCCCAGGGGGCGGTGAATATTCACCCCTCCACTTT,CASSAPGGGEYSPLHF
TRBV11-2,TRBJ2-5,many,NA,TGTGCCAGCAGCTTAGCCTACTCCCAGGAGACCCAGTACTTC,CASSLAYSQETQYF
TRBV4-3,TRBJ2-2,NA,TRBD2,TGCGCCCGCAGCCCAAGCGGGACGAACACCGGGGAGCTGTTTTTT,CARSPSGTNTGELFF
TRBV15,TRBJ1-5,NA,TRBD1,TGTGCCACCAGCAGCACAGGGGGGAGGCCCCAGCATTTT,CATSSTGGRPQHF
TRBV12-3/TRBV12-4,TRBJ2-4,NA,TRBD2,TGTGCCAGCAGTGGACTAGCGGGAGCCAAAAACATTCAGTACTTC,CASSGLAGAKNIQYF
TRBV12-3/TRBV12-4,TRBJ1-5,NA,TRBD1,TGTGCCAGCAGTGTAGCCGGGACAGGGTTCAGCAATCAGCCCCAGCATTTT,CASSVAGTGFSNQPQHF
TRBV4-2,TRBJ1-5,NA,NA,TGTGCCAGCAGCCCACCAGGGGAAAATCAGCCCCAGCATTTT,CASSPPGENQPQHF
TRBV10-1,TRBJ2-7,NA,NA,TGCGCCAGCAGTGACGGCGGCTACGAGCAGTACTTC,CASSDGGYEQYF
TRBV19,TRBJ2-1,NA,NA,TGTGCCGGTACCATGATCGGCGGGGACAATGAGCAGTTCTTC,CAGTMIGGDNEQFF
TRBV9,TRBJ1-2,many,NA,TGTGCCAGCAGCGTAGATCAGGGGAACTATGGCTACACCTTC,CASSVDQGNYGYTF
TRBV25-1,TRBJ2-7,NA,TRBD1,TGTGCCAGCAGTGGGGGGACAGGACACTACGAGCAGTACTTC,CASSGGTGHYEQYF
TRBV5-6,TRBJ2-7,NA,NA,TGTGCCAGCAGCTTGATACAGGGTGGCCACGAGCAGTACTTC,CASSLIQGGHEQYF
TRBV4-2,TRBJ1-2,NA,TRBD1,TGTGCCAGCAGTAGGAGGGACAGTCCTCGGGATGGCTACACCTTC,CASSRRDSPRDGYTF
TRBV19,TRBJ2-7,NA,NA,TGTGCCAGTAGTATAGGACAGAACTCCTACGAGCAGTACTTC,CASSIGQNSYEQYF
TRBV20-1,TRBJ2-5,many,NA,TGCAGTGCACGACTAGTGGGGGAGACCCAGTACTTC,CSARLVGETQYF
TRBV2,TRBJ1-5,NA,NA,TGTGCCAGCAGTGGGGGGGCAAGCCAGCCCCAGCATTTT,CASSGGASQPQHF
TRBV27,TRBJ1-1,many,NA,TGTGCCAGCAGTACTGTGACAGAGAACACTGAAGCTTTCTTT,CASSTVTENTEAFF
TRBV24-1,TRBJ1-1,once,NA,TGTGCCACCAGTGATTACCCGAACATTGAAGCTTTCTTT,CATSDYPNIEAFF
TRBV20-1,TRBJ2-5,many,TRBD2,TGCAGTGCTGGCCCGACTAGCGGGAAGGCCCAGTACTTC,CSAGPTSGKAQYF
TRBV20-1,TRBJ1-2,NA,NA,TGCAGTGCTTCAGGGAGCTATGGCTACACCTTC,CSASGSYGYTF
TRBV10-3,TRBJ2-1,NA,TRBD2,TGTGCCATCAGTACCGGGACTAGCGGGAGTTATGAGCAGTTCTTC,CAISTGTSGSYEQFF
TRBV5-1,TRBJ2-1,many,TRBD2,TGCGCCAGCAGCTTGGGGGGGGGCTCCTACAATGAGCAGTTCTTC,CASSLGGGSYNEQFF
TRBV29-1,TRBJ2-5,NA,NA,TGCAGCGTTGAAGACAGGGGTCGCCAAGAGACCCAGTACTTC,CSVEDRGRQETQYF
TRBV6-2/TRBV6-3,TRBJ1-5,NA,TRBD1,TGTGCCAGCAGACCGACAGGGTATAGCAATCAGCCCCAGCATTTT,CASRPTGYSNQPQHF
TRBV25-1,TRBJ1-3,NA,TRBD1,TGTGCCAGCAGTGAGGCTAGGGGGCTCGGAAACACCATATATTTT,CASSEARGLGNTIYF
TRBV25-1,TRBJ1-1,NA,NA,TGTGCCAGCAGTGATACAGGGTCGGTCACTGAAGCTTTCTTT,CASSDTGSVTEAFF
TRBV7-2,TRBJ1-1,NA,NA,TGTGCCAGCAGCTTGATCTACACTGAAGCTTTCTTT,CASSLIYTEAFF
TRBV15,TRBJ1-3,few,NA,TGTGCCACCAGCAGAGATACGGTTATTCGTGGCTACTCTGGAAACACCATATATTTT,CATSRDTVIRGYSGNTIYF
TRBV7-9,TRBJ1-2,few,NA,TGTGCCAGCAGCCCCCTGACACGGGGCTACACCTTC,CASSPLTRGYTF
TRBV19,TRBJ1-1,NA,NA,TGTGCCAGTAGGGAACAGGGCTTGAACACTGAAGCTTTCTTT,CASREQGLNTEAFF
TRBV15,TRBJ2-1,NA,TRBD1,TGTGCCACCAGCAGGGGACAGGGCCTCAGCTCCTACAATGAGCAGTTCTTC,CATSRGQGLSSYNEQFF
TRBV2,TRBJ2-5,NA,NA,TGTGCCAGCAGTGATATGCAGGGGGGTTTTGAGACCCAGTACTTC,CASSDMQGGFETQYF
TRBV29-1,TRBJ1-1,NA,TRBD1,TGCAGCGTTCAACAGGGGGCAGACACTGAAGCTTTCTTT,CSVQQGADTEAFF
TRBV3-1,TRBJ2-2,few,NA,TGTGCCAGCAGCCAGCGGCTGTCGAACACCGGGGAGCTGTTTTTT,CASSQRLSNTGELFF
TRBV2,TRBJ1-2,many,NA,TGTGCCAGTCAAAAGGACTATGGCTACACCTTC,CASQKDYGYTF
TRBV2,TRBJ1-6,few,TRBD1,TGTGCCAGCAGTGTCCGGGACAGAGGGAATTCACCCCTCCACTTT,CASSVRDRGNSPLHF
TRBV20-1,TRBJ2-7,NA,TRBD2,TGCAGTACACGTGGGACTAGTTTCGAGCAGTACTTC,CSTRGTSFEQYF
TRBV11-2,TRBJ1-1,NA,NA,TGTGCCAGCAGCTTAGAGTGGAACACTGAAGCTTTCTTT,CASSLEWNTEAFF
TRBV28,TRBJ2-1,NA,TRBD2,TGTGCCAGCAGTTTATTAGCGGGAGGGAACAATGAGCAGTTCTTC,CASSLLAGGNNEQFF
TRBV19,TRBJ2-7,NA,NA,TGTGCCAGTAGTATATGGTTCGGAGGCTACGAGCAGTACTTC,CASSIWFGGYEQYF
TRBV7-9,TRBJ2-2,many,TRBD1,TGTGCCAGCAGCTTAGGGGCGTTTGACAGGGGTACCGGGGAGCTGTTTTTT,CASSLGAFDRGTGELFF
TRBV10-3,TRBJ2-2,NA,NA,TGTGCCATCAGTGCATCCCAGTGGGCCACCGGGGAGCTGTTTTTT,CAISASQWATGELFF
TRBV5-1,TRBJ1-2,many,NA,TGCGCCAGCAGCGCCGCCAGGGCTAACTATGGCTACACCTTC,CASSAARANYGYTF
TRBV7-9,TRBJ2-5,NA,TRBD2,TGTGCCGCTCGGGGGCTAGCGGGGGATGAGACCCAGTACTTC,CAARGLAGDETQYF
TRBV14,TRBJ1-1,NA,NA,TGTGCCAGCAGCCAGGTTCCGCGGACTGAAGCTTTCTTT,CASSQVPRTEAFF
TRBV29-1,TRBJ1-2,NA,TRBD1,TGCAGCGTGGGGATTGGACAGGGAAACTATGGCTACACCTTC,CSVGIGQGNYGYTF
TRBV6-1,TRBJ1-2,NA,NA,TGTGCCAGCAGCGTAGGGCCATCCGCTGGCTACACCTTC,CASSVGPSAGYTF
TRBV10-2,TRBJ2-3,many,NA,TGCGCCAGCAGTGCTTCGGCTAGCCCGAGCACAGATACGCAGTATTTT,CASSASASPSTDTQYF
TRBV4-1,TRBJ1-2,many,TRBD1,TGCGCCAGCAGCCAAGCGGGACAGGGGTCCAACTATGGCTACACCTTC,CASSQAGQGSNYGYTF
TRBV7-2,TRBJ2-3,NA,NA,TGTGCCAGCAGCTTAGCGTCCAGGGTGACAGATACGCAGTATTTT,CASSLASRVTDTQYF
TRBV7-2,TRBJ2-5,many,TRBD2,TGTGCCAGCAGCTTAGGGGGGACTAGCGGGACGGGGACCCAGTACTTC,CASSLGGTSGTGTQYF
TRBV25-1,TRBJ1-2,NA,NA,TGTGCCCGAAGTACTGGACAGAGGGACTATGGCTACACCTTC,CARSTGQRDYGYTF
TRBV7-9,TRBJ2-3,NA,TRBD2,TGTGCCGGCAGCTTCTTCGGGACTAGCGGACATTCGCAGTATTTT,CAGSFFGTSGHSQYF
TRBV20-1,TRBJ2-7,NA,NA,TGCAGTGCTCGACAGAGCGGGGACACCTACGAGCAGTACTTC,CSARQSGDTYEQYF